Below are 19 T cell receptor beta chains sequenced from a single sample in a study of blood T cell repertoires in COVID-19. Clones were sequenced by immunoSEQ multiplex PCR, and TCRdb holds only the in-frame ones, with some missing. The sample lists some 96,000 clones; around 85% were seen once. Sequences were obtained from peripheral blood. These receptors came from a man aged 50-60 years with active or convalescent COVID-19.

The rearrangement links TRBV6-2 or TRBV6-3 to TRBJ1-1; D may be TRBD1 (6 bases). Germline V gene sequence: CDR1 MNHEY, CDR2 SVGEGT. V lost 5 bases and J 7 bases, leaving 14 bases between the germline ends. The length of the CDR3 is 13 residues. This CDR3 reads CASSKTGSGEAFF. DNA of the CDR3: TGTGCCAGCAGTAAAACAGGGTCGGGTGAAGCTTTCTTT.

The V call is TRBV7-6, the J call TRBJ1-1; unclear D gene. This CDR3 region has 11 residues. Germline V gene lookup returns CDR1 SGHVS and CDR2 FNYEAQ. The germline V and J ends were trimmed by 5 bases and 7 bases, with 8 bases remaining between them. The CDR3: CASSPGREAFF. As DNA, the CDR3 is TGTGCCAGCAGCCCAGGCCGTGAAGCTTTCTTT. Supplemented by reference TRBV7-6 and TRBJ1-1, the full variable domain reads GAGVSQSPRYKVTKRGQDVALRCDPISGHVSLYWYRQALGQGPEFLTYFNYEAQQDKSGLPNDRFSAERPEGSISTLTIQRTEQRDSAMYRCASSPGREAFFGQGTRLTVV.

The V and J genes are TRBV9 and TRBJ2-5; 7 positions match TRBD1. In germline, CDR1 is SGDLS, CDR2 YYNGEE. This CDR3 is 13 amino acids long. The V gene end was trimmed by 4 bases and the J gene end by 5 bases; junction bases not matched to a gene: 5. CDR3 DNA: TGTGCCAGCAGCCCGACAGGGTGGGAGACCCAGTACTTC. Translating it yields CASSPTGWETQYF.

The rearrangement uses TRBV5-1 and TRBJ2-7; D may be TRBD1 (5 bases). Trimming took off 2 bases at V and 2 bases at J, with 14 bases between the two ends. Germline V gene sequence: CDR1 SGHRS, CDR2 YFSETQ. There are 15 residues in the CDR3. The CDR3 sequence: CASSLVSAGTYEQYF. CDR3 sequence (DNA): TGCGCCAGCAGCTTAGTAAGCGCAGGGACCTACGAGCAGTACTTC.

This chain uses TRBV19 with TRBJ2-5; D might be TRBD1 (5 bases). The V and J ends lost 3 bases and 2 bases respectively, with 16 bases between them. Germline V CDR1 and CDR2: LNHDA, SQIVND (reference sequence). The CDR3 is 16 amino acids. The CDR3 here is CASSIRTPPPQETQYF. The CDR3, as DNA: TGTGCCAGTAGTATCAGGACACCTCCGCCTCAAGAGACCCAGTACTTC.

The chain carries TRBV6-5 and TRBJ2-3; D possibly corresponds to TRBD2 (7 bases). The CDR3 extends over 15 amino acids. Germline CDR1 and CDR2: MNHEY and SVGAGI. The V end was cut by 10 bases, the J end by 2 bases, with 19 bases between. DNA of the CDR3: TGTGCCACCCACCTAAGGGGGGGTAACACAGATACGCAGTATTTT. Protein product: CATHLRGGNTDTQYF.

As to this clone: A read error may produce the germline difference seen at one junction end. The CDR3 protein is CASSLGSRFGRANTGELFF. In DNA, the CDR3 is TGTGCTAGCAGCTTAGGCTCCCGGTTCGGGAGGGCTAACACCGGGGAGCTGTTTTTT. The V gene is TRBV7-7, the J gene TRBJ2-2; 8 bases align to TRBD2. The CDR3 has 19 residues. The germline V gene has CDR1 SSHAT and CDR2 FNYEAQ (reference sequence).

This clone was picked up a small number of times. This chain links TRBV5-1 with TRBJ2-1; TRBD2 aligns across 7 bases. The trim removed 1 base at V and 6 bases at J, leaving 10 bases unmatched. CDR1 SGHRS and CDR2 YFSETQ come from the germline V gene. The length of the CDR3 is 16 residues. CDR3 residues: CASSLPRSGSINEQFF. CDR3 coding DNA: TGCGCCAGCAGCTTGCCCCGTAGCGGGTCGATCAATGAGCAGTTCTTC. Combining the CDR3 with reference TRBV5-1 and TRBJ2-1 gives the whole variable domain KAGVTQTPRYLIKTRGQQVTLSCSPISGHRSVSWYQQTPGQGLQFLFEYFSETQRNKGNFPGRFSGRQFSNSRSEMNVSTLELGDSALYLCASSLPRSGSINEQFFGPGTRLTVL.

The chain combines TRBV30 with TRBJ2-7, with no clear D. The V end was cut by 7 bases, the J end by 0 bases, with 7 bases between. Germline V gives CDR1 GTSNPN, CDR2 SVGIG (reference sequence). There are 11 residues in the CDR3. The CDR3 is CASDSSYEQYF. Written as DNA, the CDR3 is TGTGCCTCTGACTCCTCCTACGAGCAGTACTTC.

This clone was observed a few times. The gene calls are TRBV9 and TRBJ2-4; 8 positions agree with TRBD1. CDR3 size: 18 residues. Germline-derived CDR1 and CDR2 are SGDLS and YYNGEE. The V and J ends lost 4 bases and 5 bases, in that order; junction bases with no gene match: 17. The CDR3 bases are TGTGCCAGCAGCCCCGAGGCAGGGGGCTGGTTTTCTCAAAACATTCAGTACTTC. It yields the protein CASSPEAGGWFSQNIQYF. Looking up the rest from reference TRBV9 and TRBJ2-4 gives the full variable domain: DSGVTQTPKHLITATGQRVTLRCSPRSGDLSVYWYQQSLDQGLQFLIQYYNGEERAKGNILERFSAQQFPDLHSELNLSSLELGDSALYFCASSPEAGGWFSQNIQYFGAGTRLSVL.

This clone turned up a few times. The V gene is TRBV5-6, the J gene TRBJ2-1, with TRBD2 matching 8 bases. The CDR3 is made up of 12 amino acids. The V and J ends lost 4 bases and 14 bases, in that order; junction bases with no gene match: 8. The germline V gene has CDR1 SGHDT and CDR2 YYEEEE. DNA of the CDR3: TGTGCCAGCAGCCCTGAGCGGGAGATGGAGTTCTTC. This codes for CASSPEREMEFF.

The V gene is TRBV28, the J gene TRBJ1-4, with 10 nucleotides matching TRBD1. CDR1 is MDHEN and CDR2 is SYDVKM in the germline V gene. Trimming took 7 bases from V and 6 from J; bases not matched to a gene: 5. The length of the CDR3 is 14 residues. The CDR3 DNA reads as TGTGCCAGCAACTCCGGGACAGGGGATGAAAAACTGTTTTTT. This encodes CASNSGTGDEKLFF. Combining the CDR3 with reference TRBV28 and TRBJ1-4 gives the whole variable domain DVKVTQSSRYLVKRTGEKVFLECVQDMDHENMFWYRQDPGLGLRLIYFSYDVKMKEKGDIPEGYSVSREKKERFSLILESASTNQTSMYLCASNSGTGDEKLFFGSGTQLSVL.

This sequence joins TRBV7-8 and TRBJ2-1; 8 bases map to TRBD1. The CDR3 is 13 amino acids. V lost 4 bases, J lost 6 bases, and 2 bases stayed unmatched. Germline values: CDR1 SGHVS, CDR2 FQNEAQ. CDR3 in DNA: TGTGCCAGCAGCTGGGGACAGGCCAATGAGCAGTTCTTC. It yields the protein CASSWGQANEQFF.

The rearrangement joins TRBV2 to TRBJ1-5; tentatively, D is TRBD1 (6 bases). The germline V gene has CDR1 SNHLY and CDR2 FYNNEI. The CDR3 extends over 15 amino acids. V gave up 6 bases and J gave up 2 bases, with 14 bases separating them. The CDR3 reads CASSKQGRGNQPQHF. The CDR3 coding sequence is TGTGCCAGCAGCAAACAGGGAAGAGGCAATCAGCCCCAGCATTTT. The complete variable domain, with remaining parts taken from reference TRBV2 and TRBJ1-5, reads EPEVTQTPSHQVTQMGQEVILRCVPISNHLYFYWYRQILGQKVEFLVSFYNNEISEKSEIFDDQFSVERPDGSNFTLKIRSTKLEDSAMYFCASSKQGRGNQPQHFGDGTRLSIL.

The rearrangement links TRBV19 to TRBJ2-7; D is perhaps TRBD1 (6 bases). This CDR3 spans 13 amino acids. Germline-derived CDR1 and CDR2 are LNHDA and SQIVND (reference sequence). Trimming cost V 3 bases and J 4 bases, with 10 bases left between them. In nucleotides, the CDR3 is TGTGCCAGTAGTATGGGGACATATTACGAGCAGTACTTC. It translates to CASSMGTYYEQYF.

The V gene is TRBV18, the J gene TRBJ1-2; 8 nucleotides align to TRBD1. The CDR3 is made up of 15 amino acids. Per the germline V gene, CDR1 is KGHSH and CDR2 is LQKENI. The V gene end was trimmed by 6 bases and the J gene end by 11 bases; junction bases not matched to a gene: 17. The CDR3 loop is CASSPAGQGQWRYTF. Written as DNA, the CDR3 is TGTGCCAGCTCCCCCGCTGGACAGGGACAATGGCGATACACCTTC.

This clone was recorded only once. The DNA for the CDR3 is TGTGCCAGCAGCGTAGGAGACAGGGGTACCTACGAGCAGTACTTC. Translating gives CASSVGDRGTYEQYF. V and J are TRBV9 and TRBJ2-7; 8 nucleotides line up with TRBD1. This CDR3 comprises 15 residues. J gave up 2 bases and V 0 bases, and 4 bases lay outside the gene matches. CDR1 and CDR2 (germline): SGDLS, YYNGEE.

The J gene is TRBJ2-2, the V gene TRBV5-4, with TRBD2 matching 7 bases. The germline V gene encodes CDR1 SGHNT and CDR2 YYREEE (reference sequence). Trimming at V came to 1 base and at J to 3 bases, leaving 6 bases not matched to a gene. The CDR3 loop spans 16 amino acids. DNA for the CDR3: TGTGCCAGCAGCTTGTGGGGGGGAGTGGACACCGGGGAGCTGTTTTTT. This codes for CASSLWGGVDTGELFF.

The rearrangement joins TRBV10-3 to TRBJ2-1; 9 bases align to TRBD1. Trimming cost V 9 bases and J 6 bases; bases outside gene matches: 6. The CDR3 runs to 13 residues. CDR1 and CDR2 (germline): ENHRY, SYGVKD. CDR3 bases: TGTGCCATTAGACAGGGGGGCATCAATGAGCAGTTCTTC. Its protein is CAIRQGGINEQFF.